This TCR beta chain was identified during a study of identical twins (TCRdb year 2016). In the study overall: To test whether fetal clonotypes persist, the study used deep sequencing on TCR alpha and beta repertoires from monozygotic twins, unrelated adults of various ages, and cord blood. Replicate twin experiments were performed at different times using different library preparation protocols to rule out contamination.

This clonotype was found a few times. The clone's antigen remains unknown. Base qualities are missing; no much larger clone stands one base away. The library was built by means of 5' RACE. Sequenced using an Illumina HiSeq 2000. Template switching added a universal primer binding site, and the final cDNA carried a unique molecular identifier that allowed TCR cDNA molecules to be counted accurately. First-strand cDNA for TCR alpha and beta chains was synthesized from specific primers in the conserved constant-segment region. To control for contamination, every cDNA library carried two barcodes: a SMART-Mk sample barcode plus Illumina barcodes. Two successive PCR steps introduced TruSeq adapter sequences along with Illumina sample barcodes. The Illumina HiSeq platform was used with custom primers to sequence TCR alpha and beta cDNA libraries. The paper's data handling went like this. Unique molecular identifiers were extracted from raw reads with MiGEC, and CDR3 positions were determined with MiXCR. Recombination models were inferred per individual with the repgenHMM and IGoR tools using an EM algorithm. Shared clonotype analysis was performed with the tcR package in R, normalizing sharing by the product of cloneset sizes. Out-of-frame nonproductive sequences were analyzed to study raw recombination free of thymic and clonal selection effects. TCRdb cleaned the public reads at Q25 with fastp, built clones with MiXCR and kept in-frame beta chains. Every CDR3 protein is listed once, alongside the most common genes and DNA of its rows. Clone size and V and J calls follow TCRdb, not the original study. The sample table shows 1.5 million to 2 million distinct CDR3 sequences, and around a third are seen once. Together, the top ten hold about 0.25% of the sample.

The paper as a whole reports these results and caveats: In monozygotic twins, out-of-frame TCR alpha sharing was systematically underestimated by recombination models, although the models agreed with sharing between unrelated individuals. Invariant T cells such as MAIT and iNKT could partly confound zero-insertion analyses, though diverse VJ usage argued against this for most clonotypes. Fewer insertions were carried by abundant cord blood beta clonotypes, a similar but weaker trend appeared in young adult naive repertoires, and no such trend appeared in memory repertoires. In beta out-of-frame sequences, excess twin sharing was weaker, because having fewer shared sequences lowered the signal-to-noise ratio. Out-of-frame TCR alpha sequences shared between twins showed an excess of low generation-probability sequences compared with coincidental sharing between unrelated individuals. Because the same donors could not be followed over many years, conclusions were based on cross-sectional statistical analysis.

The CDR3 contains 13 residues, cysteine and phenylalanine counted. Kept here is only the CDR3 DNA, which spans 39 bases and is read in frame from base 1. The V and J ends are trimmed by 5 bases and 5 bases, leaving 14 bases between them. From the germline V gene, CDR1 is SGDLS and CDR2 is YYNGEE. Only healthy Caucasian donors were included. The sequence was obtained from a newborn girl in good health. Sequencing input: cord blood. The chain is assembled from TRBV9 and TRBJ2-7, with the D gene not clear enough to name. In nucleotides, the sequence is TGTGCCAGCAGTCCAAAGGGAAGTAACGAGCAGTACTTC. Protein translation: CASSPKGSNEQYF.